This entry lists 30 T cell receptor beta chains sequenced from one sample in a study of blood T cells in healthy people across ages. Together with a sample-barcoded 5' primer, a J-beta primer mix was included in a second PCR lasting about 7 to 12 cycles. Each CDR3 protein is one row after TCRdb ran MiXCR on the 5' RACE reads. This sample has 1.5 million to 2 million distinct CDR3 sequences; 28% occur once, and the top ten carry around 7.7%. Sequencing was done on a sample of blood. The receptors originated from a woman younger than 45 in good health.

The chain carries TRBV12-3 or TRBV12-4 and TRBJ1-2, with no clear D. The CDR3 runs to 12 residues. V lost 6 bases and J lost 6, with 11 bases in between. CDR3 coding DNA: TGTGCCAGCAGCGGAGGAGGGCATGGCTACACCTTC. Protein product: CASSGGGHGYTF.

The chain is built from TRBV29-1 and TRBJ2-7; possible D gene TRBD2, 6 bases. Germline V gene lookup returns CDR1 SQVTM and CDR2 ANQGSEA. The CDR3 extends over 12 amino acids. Trimming left V 7 bases short and J 8 bases short, with 18 bases between. The CDR3 nucleotides read TGCAGCGCCCATCACATCGGGGGTCAGCAGTACTTC. It yields the protein CSAHHIGGQQYF.

This clonotype was seen a few times. J is TRBJ2-7 and V is TRBV12-3 or TRBV12-4; TRBD2 aligns across 12 bases. CDR3 length equals 14 residues. Trimming took 6 bases from V and 6 from J; bases not matched to a gene: 6. The CDR3: CASRPTSGSPEQYF. The CDR3 coding sequence is TGTGCCAGCAGGCCGACTAGCGGGAGTCCCGAGCAGTACTTC.

This clonotype was seen a handful of times. The chain carries TRBV4-1 and TRBJ2-5, with 8 bases fitting TRBD1. In germline, CDR1 is MGHRA, CDR2 YSYEKL. With V trimmed by 1 base and J by 0 bases, 7 bases remained unmatched. CDR3 size: 17 residues. This CDR3 is CASSQGTGLEYQETQYF. DNA of the CDR3: TGCGCCAGCAGCCAAGGGACAGGGCTGGAGTACCAAGAGACCCAGTACTTC.

This chain connects TRBV10-3 to TRBJ2-7; D gene ambiguous. V lost 10 bases, J lost 3 bases, and 19 bases lay in between. Germline V gene lookup returns CDR1 ENHRY and CDR2 SYGVKD. The CDR3 is made up of 14 amino acids. The chain's CDR3 is CATTNLGILYEQYF. The DNA of the CDR3 is TGTGCCACCACGAATCTAGGGATTCTCTACGAGCAGTACTTC.

This clonotype was picked up many times. The chain employs TRBV12-3 or TRBV12-4 and TRBJ2-6, with D hard to call. The V gene lost 3 bases and the J gene lost 4 bases, with 7 bases spanning the gap. CDR3 length: 14 residues. The CDR3 DNA reads TGTGCCAGCAGTTTGCTAACCGGGGCCAACGTCCTGACTTTC. It yields the protein CASSLLTGANVLTF.

Ten or more counts support this clonotype. This chain uses TRBV29-1 with TRBJ2-1, with 8 bases lining up with TRBD1. From germline, CDR1 is SQVTM and CDR2 ANQGSEA. V lost 7 bases to trimming and J lost 10 bases; unmatched junction nucleotides: 9. The length of the CDR3 is 12 residues. The CDR3 sequence: CSAGTGDTEQFF. The CDR3 bases are TGCAGCGCTGGGACAGGCGACACAGAGCAGTTCTTC.

In its sample, this clonotype was seen many times. The rearrangement links TRBV12-3 or TRBV12-4 to TRBJ2-7; 8 bases are a match to TRBD2. The CDR3 runs 14 residues. Trimming removed 8 bases from V and 3 bases from J; junction bases left unmatched: 9. The chain's CDR3 is CASGGLVVNYEQYF. The CDR3 DNA sequence: TGTGCCAGCGGGGGACTAGTGGTTAACTACGAGCAGTACTTC.

This rearrangement joins TRBV7-2 to TRBJ2-3; TRBD2 agrees at 8 bases. Germline values: CDR1 SGHTA, CDR2 FQGNSA. The trim removed 6 bases at V and 2 bases at J, leaving 7 bases unmatched. The CDR3 has 15 residues. The CDR3 nucleotides are TGTGCCAGCAGTGATGTAGCGGGAAACACAGATACGCAGTATTTT. It specifies CASSDVAGNTDTQYF. Using reference TRBV7-2 and TRBJ2-3 for the parts outside the CDR3, the full variable domain is GAGVSQSPSNKVTEKGKDVELRCDPISGHTALYWYRQSLGQGLEFLIYFQGNSAPDKSGLPSDRFSAERTGGSVSTLTIQRTQQEDSAVYLCASSDVAGNTDTQYFGPGTRLTVL.

This clonotype was detected many times. This chain connects TRBV14 to TRBJ2-5; the D is unclear. Germline V gene data show CDR1 as SGHDN and CDR2 as FVKESK. The CDR3 has 13 amino acids. V was trimmed by 1 base and J by 5 bases, leaving 8 bases between them. CDR3 residues: CASSQGVVETQYF. As DNA, the CDR3 is TGTGCCAGCAGCCAAGGCGTGGTGGAGACCCAGTACTTC.

This clonotype has only a few counts. V usage is TRBV5-1 and J usage is TRBJ2-5; D perhaps matches TRBD1 (5 bases). V was pared by 4 bases and J by 5 bases, with 15 bases between. This CDR3 spans 14 amino acids. Germline lookup yields CDR1 SGHRS and CDR2 YFSETQ. The CDR3 DNA reads TGCGCCAGCAGCCGGCAGGGAAATTCGGAGACCCAGTACTTC. Protein product: CASSRQGNSETQYF.

With respect to this clonotype: Lacking the conserved final phenylalanine or tryptophan, this CDR3 likely reflects a read error. The chain has TRBV29-1 and TRBJ1-4, with a tentative D call TRBD1 (6 bases). V dropped 7 bases and J dropped 7 bases, with 19 bases sitting between them. The CDR3 loop spans 14 amino acids. Germline V lookup: CDR1 SQVTM, CDR2 ANQGSEA. The CDR3 protein is CSAGGQIKGEKLFL. The CDR3, as DNA: TGCAGCGCCGGGGGACAAATAAAGGGTGAAAAACTGTTTTTG.

V usage is TRBV7-9 and J usage is TRBJ2-7; either TRBD1 or TRBD2 may supply D (5 bases each). Germline CDR1 reads SEHNR; CDR2 reads FQNEAQ (reference sequence). The V gene lost 3 bases and the J gene lost 6 bases, with 21 bases spanning the gap. CDR3 length equals 16 residues. The CDR3 sequence is CASSFGTPAGYGEQYF. The CDR3 nucleotides are TGTGCCAGCAGCTTCGGGACGCCGGCGGGCTATGGCGAGCAGTACTTC.

The sample holds a few counts of this clonotype. V is TRBV3-1 and J is TRBJ1-5; D is perhaps TRBD1 (5 bases). The CDR3 extends over 17 amino acids. In germline, CDR1 is LGHDT, CDR2 YNNKEL (reference sequence). The V end lost 1 base, the J end lost 3 bases, and 16 bases lay between the germline ends. The CDR3 DNA follows: TGTGCCAGCAGCCAAGGTTTGCCAGGGCGGGTCAATCAGCCCCAGCATTTT. It yields the protein CASSQGLPGRVNQPQHF.

In its sample, this clonotype was seen a few times. J is TRBJ2-1 and V is TRBV7-2, with TRBD2 matching over 14 bases. This CDR3 region has 17 residues. Per the germline V gene, CDR1 is SGHTA and CDR2 is FQGNSA. The V and J ends lost 1 base and 8 bases, in that order; junction bases with no gene match: 7. This chain's CDR3 is CASSLVGLAGAPHEQFF. The CDR3 nucleotides are TGTGCCAGCAGCTTAGTGGGACTAGCGGGGGCTCCCCATGAGCAGTTCTTC. Together with reference TRBV7-2 and TRBJ2-1, the CDR3 gives the full variable domain: GAGVSQSPSNKVTEKGKDVELRCDPISGHTALYWYRQSLGQGLEFLIYFQGNSAPDKSGLPSDRFSAERTGGSVSTLTIQRTQQEDSAVYLCASSLVGLAGAPHEQFFGPGTRLTVL.

This clonotype occurred a few times. The gene calls are TRBV12-3 or TRBV12-4 and TRBJ2-7; D might be TRBD1 or TRBD2, each matching 7 bases. The CDR3 length is 15 residues. V was shortened by 7 bases and J by 7 bases, with 23 bases between the two germline ends. This chain's CDR3 is CASNKGGGGWREQYF. CDR3 bases: TGTGCCAGCAATAAAGGGGGAGGGGGCTGGAGGGAGCAGTACTTC.

The V gene is TRBV14, the J gene TRBJ2-7; 8 bases agree with TRBD1. The CDR3 contains 15 residues. V shed 2 bases and J 4 bases; nucleotides not matched to a gene: 7. The germline CDR1 and CDR2 sequences are SGHDN and FVKESK. The CDR3, as DNA: TGTGCCAGCAGCCAACTATACAGGGGGAAATACGAGCAGTACTTC. Its protein product is CASSQLYRGKYEQYF.

As for this clonotype: With a much larger clone just one base away, this may be a read error. In DNA form, the CDR3 reads TGCAGTGCTAGCCCCGGGACAGGGGATTCCTACAATAAGCAGTTCTTC. It specifies CSASPGTGDSYNKQFF. This chain uses TRBV20-1 with TRBJ2-1; 10 nucleotides agree with TRBD1. The CDR3 consists of 16 residues. Looked up from germline, CDR1 is DFQATT and CDR2 is SNEGSKA (reference sequence).

This clonotype was found many times. The chain uses TRBV28 and TRBJ1-2; the match to TRBD1 covers 12 bases. The J segment lost 4 bases and the V segment lost 5 bases, leaving 5 bases of the junction unmatched. Looked up from germline, CDR1 is MDHEN and CDR2 is SYDVKM. The CDR3 loop spans 15 amino acids. The CDR3 protein is CASSPGTGGFYGYTF. CDR3 in DNA: TGTGCCAGCAGTCCCGGGACAGGGGGCTTCTATGGCTACACCTTC.

Regarding this clonotype: One end of the junction fails to match germline, which may point to a read error. V gene TRBV24-1 combines with J gene TRBJ2-1, with 7 bases fitting TRBD2. CDR1 is KGHDR and CDR2 is SFDVKD in the germline V gene. The CDR3 has 18 residues. CDR3 sequence: CATSDSPSETSSYNEQLF. As DNA, the CDR3 is TGTGCCACCAGTGATTCACCCAGTGAGACTAGCTCCTACAATGAGCAGTTGTTT.

This clonotype was detected a few times. The gene calls are TRBV28 and TRBJ2-7; a weak D match, TRBD1 (6 bases). V was cut by 5 bases and J by 5 bases, with 16 bases left in between. CDR1 and CDR2 (germline): MDHEN, SYDVKM. There are 14 residues in the CDR3. CDR3 nucleotides: TGTGCCAGCAGTCTTTTACAGGGAAACGACGAGCAGTACTTC. Protein product: CASSLLQGNDEQYF.

This clonotype was counted once. The DNA for the CDR3 is TGTGCCAGCAGTATGGGACAGTCGACGAGGGGAGAGCGAGCTTTCTTT. This codes for CASSMGQSTRGERAFF. The gene calls are TRBV28 and TRBJ1-1; TRBD1 aligns across 7 bases. CDR1 and CDR2 (germline): MDHEN, SYDVKM. Trimming took 5 bases from V and 10 from J; bases not matched to a gene: 19. CDR3 length: 16 residues.

The V gene is TRBV5-1, the J gene TRBJ2-2; D gene uncertain. Trimming removed 6 bases from V and 5 bases from J, with 14 bases in between. CDR3 length: 14 amino acids. Germline V lookup: CDR1 SGHRS, CDR2 YFSETQ. The CDR3: CASTLKVRTGELFF. CDR3 sequence (DNA): TGCGCCAGCACCCTAAAGGTCCGGACCGGGGAGCTGTTTTTT. The whole variable domain, remainder taken from reference TRBV5-1 and TRBJ2-2, is KAGVTQTPRYLIKTRGQQVTLSCSPISGHRSVSWYQQTPGQGLQFLFEYFSETQRNKGNFPGRFSGRQFSNSRSEMNVSTLELGDSALYLCASTLKVRTGELFFGEGSRLTVL.

This clonotype was counted ten times or more. The gene calls are TRBV6-2 or TRBV6-3 and TRBJ2-5; 11 positions agree with TRBD2. CDR1 and CDR2 (germline): MNHEY, SVGEGT. This CDR3 region has 17 residues. The J segment lost 1 base and the V segment lost 6 bases, leaving 10 bases of the junction unmatched. The CDR3 protein is CASSRRASGGLQETQYF. The CDR3 DNA follows: TGTGCCAGCAGCCGGCGGGCTAGCGGGGGGCTCCAAGAGACCCAGTACTTC.

A note on this clonotype: One junction end does not reproduce the germline sequence, and a read error may be involved. J is TRBJ2-3 and V is TRBV5-1; D might be TRBD2 (6 bases). Germline values: CDR1 SGHRS, CDR2 YFSETQ. The CDR3 totals 15 residues. CDR3 protein: CASSLEGGLRDTQYF. Here the CDR3 DNA reads TGCGCCAGTAGCTTGGAGGGCGGACTCAGGGATACGCAGTATTTT.

Many counts were recorded for this clonotype. V is TRBV5-1 and J is TRBJ2-7; 7 nucleotides match TRBD1. The CDR3 spans 14 residues. Per germline, CDR1 SGHRS and CDR2 YFSETQ. V was clipped by 4 bases and J by 3 bases; unmatched bases: 7. CDR3 DNA sequence: TGCGCCAGCAGCCGAGACAGGGAATTCTACGAGCAGTACTTC. It codes for CASSRDREFYEQYF.

J is TRBJ1-1 and V is TRBV29-1; D gene uncertain. This CDR3 is 12 amino acids long. Germline lookup yields CDR1 SQVTM and CDR2 ANQGSEA. V lost 6 bases to trimming and J lost 6 bases, with 14 bases between them. CDR3 region: CSVDEGGAEAFF. The CDR3 DNA follows: TGCAGCGTGGATGAGGGAGGAGCTGAAGCTTTCTTT.

The chain links TRBV9 to TRBJ1-2; TRBD1 is a possible D gene (5 bases). Germline CDR1 is SGDLS and CDR2 is YYNGEE. The CDR3 runs to 14 residues. V was cut by 0 bases and J by 3 bases, with 9 bases left in between. The CDR3 is CASSVAGRDYGYTF. The CDR3 DNA sequence: TGTGCCAGCAGCGTAGCTGGCAGGGACTATGGCTACACCTTC.

The chain is built from TRBV7-2 and TRBJ2-1; 7 bases are a match to TRBD1. Per the germline V gene, CDR1 is SGHTA and CDR2 is FQGNSA. The CDR3 spans 17 residues. V lost 1 base to trimming and J lost 0 bases; unmatched junction nucleotides: 6. The CDR3 coding sequence is TGTGCCAGCAGCTTAGGGACAGGACTTAGCTCCTACAATGAGCAGTTCTTC. Translating it yields CASSLGTGLSSYNEQFF.

This clonotype appeared a few times. This chain uses TRBV12-3 or TRBV12-4 with TRBJ2-3; D not certain. This CDR3 contains 14 residues. V gave up 2 bases and J gave up 2 bases, with 8 bases separating them. CDR3 sequence (DNA): TGTGCCAGCAGTTTATCAGATTACACAGATACGCAGTATTTT. Its protein product is CASSLSDYTDTQYF.